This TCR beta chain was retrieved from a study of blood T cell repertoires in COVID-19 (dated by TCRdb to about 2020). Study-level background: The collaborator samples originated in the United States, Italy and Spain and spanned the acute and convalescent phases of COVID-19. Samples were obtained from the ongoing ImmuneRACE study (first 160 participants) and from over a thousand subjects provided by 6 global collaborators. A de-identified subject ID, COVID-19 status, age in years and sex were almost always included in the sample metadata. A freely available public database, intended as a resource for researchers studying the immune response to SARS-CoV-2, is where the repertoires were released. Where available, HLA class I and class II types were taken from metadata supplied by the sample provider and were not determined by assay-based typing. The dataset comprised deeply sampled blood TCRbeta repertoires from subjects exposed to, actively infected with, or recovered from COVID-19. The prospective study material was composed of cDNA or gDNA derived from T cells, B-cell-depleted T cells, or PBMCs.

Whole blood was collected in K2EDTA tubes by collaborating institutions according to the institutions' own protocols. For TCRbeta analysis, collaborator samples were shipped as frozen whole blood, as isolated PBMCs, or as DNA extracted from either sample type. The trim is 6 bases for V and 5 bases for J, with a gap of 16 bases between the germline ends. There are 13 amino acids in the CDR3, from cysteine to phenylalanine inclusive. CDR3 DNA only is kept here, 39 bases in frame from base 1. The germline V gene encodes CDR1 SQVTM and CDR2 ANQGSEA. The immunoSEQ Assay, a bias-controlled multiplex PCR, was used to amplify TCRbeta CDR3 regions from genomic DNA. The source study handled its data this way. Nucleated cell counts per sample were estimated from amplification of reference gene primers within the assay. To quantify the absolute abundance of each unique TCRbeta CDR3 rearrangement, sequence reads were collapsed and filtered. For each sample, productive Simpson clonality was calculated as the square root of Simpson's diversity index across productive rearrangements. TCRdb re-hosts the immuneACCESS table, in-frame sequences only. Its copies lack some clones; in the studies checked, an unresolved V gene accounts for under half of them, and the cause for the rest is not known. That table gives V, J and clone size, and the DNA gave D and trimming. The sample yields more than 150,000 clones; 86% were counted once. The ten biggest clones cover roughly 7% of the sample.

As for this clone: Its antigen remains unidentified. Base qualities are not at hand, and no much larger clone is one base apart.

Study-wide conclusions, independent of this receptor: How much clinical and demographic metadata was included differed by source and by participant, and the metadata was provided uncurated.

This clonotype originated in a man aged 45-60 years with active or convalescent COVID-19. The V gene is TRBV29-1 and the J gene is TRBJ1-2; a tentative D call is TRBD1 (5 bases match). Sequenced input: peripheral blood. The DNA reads TGCAGCGTCGCCCTTACAGGAACTTATGGCTACACCTTC. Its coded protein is CSVALTGTYGYTF.